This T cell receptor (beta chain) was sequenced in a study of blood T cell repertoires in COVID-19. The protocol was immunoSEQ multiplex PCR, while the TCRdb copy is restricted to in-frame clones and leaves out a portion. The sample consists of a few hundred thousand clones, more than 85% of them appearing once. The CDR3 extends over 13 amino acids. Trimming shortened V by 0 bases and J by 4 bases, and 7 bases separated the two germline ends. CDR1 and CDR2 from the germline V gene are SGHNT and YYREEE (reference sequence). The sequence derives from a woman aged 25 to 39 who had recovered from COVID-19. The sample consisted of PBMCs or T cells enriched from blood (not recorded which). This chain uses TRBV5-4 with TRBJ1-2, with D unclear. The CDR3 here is CASSLDGLYGYTF. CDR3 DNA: TGTGCCAGCAGCTTGGACGGACTCTATGGCTACACCTTC.